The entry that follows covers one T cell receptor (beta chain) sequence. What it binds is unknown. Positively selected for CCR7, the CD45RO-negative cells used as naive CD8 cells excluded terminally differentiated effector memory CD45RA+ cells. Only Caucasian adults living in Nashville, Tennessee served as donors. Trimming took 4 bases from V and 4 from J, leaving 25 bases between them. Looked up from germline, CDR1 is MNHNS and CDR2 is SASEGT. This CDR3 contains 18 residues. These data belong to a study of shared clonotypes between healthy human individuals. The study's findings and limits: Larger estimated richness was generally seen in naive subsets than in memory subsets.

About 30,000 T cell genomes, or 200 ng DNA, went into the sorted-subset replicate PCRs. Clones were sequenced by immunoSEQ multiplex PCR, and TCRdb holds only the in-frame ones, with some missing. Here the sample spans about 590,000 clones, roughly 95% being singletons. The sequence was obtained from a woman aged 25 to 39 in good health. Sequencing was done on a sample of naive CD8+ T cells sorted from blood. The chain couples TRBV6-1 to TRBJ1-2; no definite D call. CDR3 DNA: TGTGCCAGCAGTGCCCGGTGGACCGAACCTACTCGTTTCTATGGCTACACCTTC. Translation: CASSARWTEPTRFYGYTF.